The present TCR beta chain was sequenced within a study of spatial heterogeneity in lung cancer. The study's findings and limits: Tracking of tumor mutation counts was seen in expanded intratumoral alpha and beta TCR counts.

Unique molecular identifiers, one per molecule, were present on every TCR cDNA molecule. MiXCR, applied by TCRdb to the 5' RACE reads, yields one record per CDR3 protein. The data contain over 25,000 distinct CDR3 sequences, roughly 6.9% of them singletons. Time point specified: sample taken at primary tumor resection. The donor population consisted of approximately 70 patients with untreated, early-stage non-small cell lung cancer. Unsorted samples of tumor, nontumor lung or frozen PBMC had their whole RNA sequenced. This clonotype showed up just a few times. Its antigen remains unknown. CDR3 length: 15 amino acids. Germline V lookup: CDR1 LGHDT, CDR2 YNNKEL (reference sequence). The V and J ends lost 4 bases and 4 bases respectively, with 14 bases between them.

The sequence derives from a male donor with early-stage non-small cell lung cancer. The sequenced sample was lung tumor tissue, obtained at surgery. J is TRBJ2-1 and V is TRBV3-1; D is unresolved. The CDR3 DNA reads as TGTGCCAGCAGCCTAGGGAACAGTCAATACAATGAGCAGTTCTTC. Translation gives CASSLGNSQYNEQFF.